Shown below are 24 T cell receptor beta chains from a single sample sequenced in a study of T cell repertoires in cytomegalovirus infection. What these receptors recognize is not known. TCRdb redid the calling of the reads with MiXCR, one entry per CDR3 protein. The table records some 320,000 distinct CDR3 sequences, 25% to 35% of them present only once. The sample here was cultured PBMCs, taken from culture after CMV antigen stimulation. These receptors came from a human donor in good health (CMV status not recorded). Some clones in this sample may be carry-over from other donors' samples.

The rearrangement joins TRBV6-5 to TRBJ1-4; D is unresolved. Looked up from germline, CDR1 is MNHEY and CDR2 is SVGAGI. CDR3 length equals 14 residues. Trimming took off 2 bases at V and 8 bases at J, with 12 bases between the two ends. The CDR3 spells CASSYTGGAEKLFF. In nucleotides, the CDR3 is TGTGCCAGCAGTTACACGGGTGGTGCAGAAAAACTGTTTTTT.

This clonotype came up many times. The chain uses TRBV20-1 and TRBJ2-3, with TRBD2 as a possible D gene (6 bases). V was cut by 1 base and J by 3 bases, with 20 bases left in between. The CDR3 is made up of 17 amino acids. Germline assignment: CDR1 DFQATT and CDR2 SNEGSKA (reference sequence). The CDR3 nucleotides read TGCAGTGCTAGAGGGGCAATCGTAGCGGATGCAACAGATACGCAGTATTTT. Translation gives CSARGAIVADATDTQYF.

This clonotype was detected only a few times. The CDR3 sequence is CASSLEAGIQPQHF. The CDR3 DNA reads TGCGCCAGCAGCTTGGAGGCAGGAATCCAGCCCCAGCATTTT. J is TRBJ1-5 and V is TRBV5-1; no reliable D call. CDR1 and CDR2 from the germline V gene are SGHRS and YFSETQ. V lost 0 bases to trimming and J lost 7 bases, with 11 bases between them. CDR3 length: 14 amino acids.

The chain has TRBV2 and TRBJ1-1; D gene unclear. Per germline, CDR1 SNHLY and CDR2 FYNNEI. The CDR3 has 12 amino acids. V was trimmed by 6 bases and J by 11 bases, leaving 16 bases between them. As DNA, the CDR3 is TGTGCCAGCAGAGAGGTTCCAATCGGGGCTTTCTTT. It translates to CASREVPIGAFF.

The V and J genes are TRBV9 and TRBJ1-1; D gene uncertain. This CDR3 comprises 14 residues. V gave up 0 bases and J gave up 1 base, with 7 bases separating them. Germline CDR1 reads SGDLS; CDR2 reads YYNGEE. This CDR3 is CASSVGPTNTEAFF. Here the CDR3 DNA reads TGTGCCAGCAGCGTAGGACCGACGAACACTGAAGCTTTCTTT.

This clonotype was counted only a few times. DNA of the CDR3: TGTGCCAGCAGCTCGACAGGCCTCCGAGAGACCCAGTACTTC. Its translation: CASSSTGLRETQYF. The chain links TRBV7-3 to TRBJ2-5; perhaps TRBD1 as D (6 bases). Trimming took 4 bases from V and 4 from J, leaving 13 bases between them. This CDR3 has 14 amino acids. Germline CDR1 and CDR2: SGHTA and FQGTGA.

This clonotype was picked up a small number of times. The chain has TRBV6-6 and TRBJ1-5, with a weak D call TRBD1 (6 bases). The CDR3 is 16 amino acids. Trimming pared 7 bases from V and 2 bases from J, leaving 18 bases between. Germline CDR1 MNHNY, CDR2 SVGAGI (reference sequence). CDR3 in amino acids: CASTPGGHLGNQPQHF. The CDR3 DNA sequence: TGTGCCAGCACCCCCGGGGGACATCTAGGCAATCAGCCCCAGCATTTT.

The V gene is TRBV10-3, the J gene TRBJ1-1, with D perhaps TRBD1 (6 bases). Germline V gene lookup returns CDR1 ENHRY and CDR2 SYGVKD. The CDR3 covers 14 residues. V was clipped by 2 bases and J by 3 bases, with 10 bases between them. The CDR3 nucleotides read TGTGCCATCAGTGAGGGCAGGGGATACACTGAAGCTTTCTTT. Translating it yields CAISEGRGYTEAFF.

This sequence joins TRBV10-3 and TRBJ1-5, with TRBD1 identical over 7 bases. The junction had 3 bases not matched to a gene; V was cut back by 6 bases and J by 4 bases. The CDR3 extends over 13 amino acids. The V gene's germline CDR1 is ENHRY and CDR2 SYGVKD. CDR3 coding DNA: TGTGCCATCAGGACAGGGATTAATCAGCCCCAGCATTTT. Its translation: CAIRTGINQPQHF.

This clonotype has a handful of counts. This chain uses TRBV24-1 with TRBJ1-2; TRBD1 matches at 7 bases. Per the germline V gene, CDR1 is KGHDR and CDR2 is SFDVKD. CDR3 length: 13 residues. V dropped 4 bases and J dropped 7; count of bases not matched to a gene: 5. The CDR3 region has the DNA TGTGCCACCAGTGACCGACAGGGTCGTGGCTACACCTTC. Its protein product is CATSDRQGRGYTF.

The chain employs TRBV7-9 and TRBJ1-5, with D tentatively TRBD1 (5 bases). This CDR3 is 12 amino acids long. V lost 4 bases, J lost 9 bases, and 10 bases lay in between. Looked up from germline, CDR1 is SEHNR and CDR2 is FQNEAQ (reference sequence). Here the CDR3 DNA reads TGTGCCAGCAGCTCCAGGCAGGGGCCCCAGCATTTT. It codes for CASSSRQGPQHF.

This chain joins TRBV28 and TRBJ2-4; 9 bases line up with TRBD1. This CDR3 is built from 21 residues. Losses at the gene ends were 3 bases for V and 1 base for J; bases not matched to a gene: 19. Per the germline V gene, CDR1 is MDHEN and CDR2 is SYDVKM. CDR3 coding DNA: TGTGCCAGCAGTTTGCCAACCGAACCCGGGACAGGGTCAATGGCCAAAAACATTCAGTACTTC. Translated: CASSLPTEPGTGSMAKNIQYF.

The rearrangement joins TRBV3-1 to TRBJ1-2; D is unresolved. From germline, CDR1 is LGHDT and CDR2 YNNKEL (reference sequence). The CDR3 is 11 residues long. V dropped 3 bases and J dropped 7 bases, with 6 bases sitting between them. This chain's CDR3 is CASSQLSGYTF. DNA for the CDR3: TGTGCCAGCAGCCAGCTCTCTGGCTACACCTTC.

V gene TRBV7-2 combines with J gene TRBJ2-2, with TRBD2 matching over 7 bases. CDR3 size: 15 residues. The V gene's germline CDR1 is SGHTA and CDR2 FQGNSA. V dropped 5 bases and J dropped 8; count of bases not matched to a gene: 11. CDR3 sequence (DNA): TGTGCCAGCAGCCCGAGACGGGGGAGGGTTGGGGAGCTGTTTTTT. It is translated as CASSPRRGRVGELFF.

The chain couples TRBV27 to TRBJ1-5; D gene ambiguous. CDR3 length: 15 residues. Germline lookup yields CDR1 MNHEY and CDR2 SMNVEV (reference sequence). Trimming took 4 bases from V and 0 from J, leaving 10 bases between them. The CDR3: CASSSDSPSNQPQHF. CDR3 DNA sequence: TGTGCCAGCAGTTCGGACTCTCCTAGCAATCAGCCCCAGCATTTT.

The chain carries TRBV4-2 and TRBJ1-2; D unclear. CDR3 length: 14 residues. The germline gives CDR1 LGHNA, CDR2 YNFKEQ. Deletions cut 1 base from V and 3 bases from J, with 9 bases between. The CDR3 region is CASSQVNTDYGYTF. In nucleotides, the CDR3 is TGTGCCAGCAGCCAAGTGAACACGGACTATGGCTACACCTTC.

In this sample, this clonotype turned up a few times. This chain connects TRBV12-3 or TRBV12-4 to TRBJ1-5; TRBD1 is a possible D gene (6 bases). This CDR3 is built from 14 residues. V was pared by 6 bases and J by 7 bases, with 16 bases between. CDR3 sequence reads: CASSQNLGGQPQHF. Written as DNA, the CDR3 is TGTGCCAGCAGCCAAAATCTGGGGGGCCAGCCCCAGCATTTT.

V gene TRBV30 combines with J gene TRBJ2-3; 11 bases align to TRBD2. This CDR3 has 15 amino acids. The germline CDR1 and CDR2 sequences are GTSNPN and SVGIG (reference sequence). The V gene end was trimmed by 4 bases and the J gene end by 2 bases; junction bases not matched to a gene: 5. Written as DNA, the CDR3 is TGTGCCTGGAATCGACTAGCGGGAAACACAGATACGCAGTATTTT. Translation gives CAWNRLAGNTDTQYF.

CDR3 amino acids: CSAEREGREETQYF. Written as DNA, the CDR3 is TGCAGTGCTGAGAGGGAGGGAAGAGAAGAGACCCAGTACTTC. The V gene is TRBV20-1, the J gene TRBJ2-5, with 7 bases identical to TRBD2. The CDR3 runs 14 residues. Germline CDR1 is DFQATT and CDR2 is SNEGSKA (reference sequence). V was pared by 5 bases and J by 3 bases, with 9 bases of the junction left unmatched.

The chain combines TRBV19 with TRBJ1-1; 10 bases line up with TRBD1. The CDR3 sequence is 18 residues long. Germline trimming cut 2 bases from V and 6 bases from J; bases unmatched to any gene: 15. The germline gives CDR1 LNHDA, CDR2 SQIVND (reference sequence). Here the CDR3 DNA reads TGTGCCAGTAGTATACCCCCGGGACAGGGGAGGGATAGCGCTGAAGCTTTCTTT. It is translated as CASSIPPGQGRDSAEAFF.

This clonotype was detected ten times or more. The J gene is TRBJ1-1, the V gene TRBV13; D uncertain. The germline V gene encodes CDR1 PRHDT and CDR2 FYEKMQ (reference sequence). The CDR3 has 11 residues. Trimming pared 1 base from V and 9 bases from J, leaving 6 bases between. The CDR3 DNA follows: TGTGCCAGCAGCTTAGCGGGGAAAGCTTTCTTT. It yields the protein CASSLAGKAFF. The full variable domain, completed using reference TRBV13 and TRBJ1-1, is AAGVIQSPRHLIKEKRETATLKCYPIPRHDTVYWYQQGPGQDPQFLISFYEKMQSDKGSIPDRFSAQQFSDYHSELNMSSLELGDSALYFCASSLAGKAFFGQGTRLTVV.

The rearrangement joins TRBV25-1 to TRBJ2-5; TRBD1 might be the D (7 bases). The germline gives CDR1 MGHDK, CDR2 SYGVNS. V was cut by 6 bases and J by 5 bases, with 19 bases left in between. The CDR3 runs 15 residues. The CDR3 DNA is TGTGCCAGCAGCGCCCTTAACTCAGGGGGGGAGACCCAGTACTTC. Its translation is CASSALNSGGETQYF.

This clonotype showed up just a few times. CDR3 DNA: TGTGCCAGCAGCTTCCCGGGACAGAGAAATGAGCAGTTCTTC. This gives the protein CASSFPGQRNEQFF. V is TRBV7-2 and J is TRBJ2-1; TRBD1 agrees at 7 bases. CDR1 is SGHTA, CDR2 FQGNSA, per germline. This CDR3 is 14 amino acids long. Trimming at V came to 3 bases and at J to 7 bases, leaving 6 bases not matched to a gene.

The V gene is TRBV6-1, the J gene TRBJ1-3, with no clear D. Germline loops: CDR1 MNHNS, CDR2 SASEGT. The length of the CDR3 is 11 residues. V was shortened by 10 bases and J by 4 bases, with 8 bases between the two germline ends. CDR3 bases: TGTGCCACCCGATCGGGAAACACCATATATTTT. Translating it yields CATRSGNTIYF.